Listed below are T cell receptor beta chains from one sample, sequenced in a study of T cell repertoires in cytomegalovirus infection. In TCRdb, the reads were re-called with MiXCR into one record per CDR3 protein. The sample has roughly 500,000 distinct CDR3 sequences, about 42% seen once; the top ten hold approximately 40%. Antigens of these TCRs are unknown. The material was cultured PBMCs, obtained from culture after CMV antigen stimulation. These TCRs come from a human donor in good health (CMV status not recorded). Some clones in this sample may be carry-over from other donors' samples. Each CDR3 is given with its conserved first and last residue. The order of the fields is V gene, clone size, D gene, J gene, CDR3 protein, CDR3 DNA. A D gene is named only where the DNA matches it firmly. Clone size, where shown, is once, few, many, or a class for clones that have expanded.

V: TRBV12-3/TRBV12-4; size: .; D: TRBD2; J: TRBJ2-1; CDR3: CASSYRGGTIYNEQFF; DNA: TGTGCCAGCAGCTACCGGGGGGGAACCATATACAATGAGCAGTTCTTC
V: TRBV7-2; size: .; D: .; J: TRBJ2-5; CDR3: CASSSQYLQETQYF; DNA: TGTGCCAGCAGCTCGCAATACCTCCAAGAGACCCAGTACTTC
V: TRBV2; size: many; D: .; J: TRBJ1-2; CDR3: CASQGEVFYGYTF; DNA: TGTGCCAGCCAAGGGGAGGTCTTCTATGGCTACACCTTC
V: TRBV12-3/TRBV12-4; size: .; D: TRBD1; J: TRBJ2-5; CDR3: CASSQQGIDETQYF; DNA: TGTGCCAGCAGTCAACAGGGGATCGATGAGACCCAGTACTTC
V: TRBV4-1; size: .; D: TRBD2; J: TRBJ2-1; CDR3: CASSQQTGIEPGTSGSSIYNEQFF; DNA: TGCGCCAGCAGCCAACAAACCGGGATTGAACCCGGGACTAGCGGGTCCAGCATCTACAATGAGCAGTTCTTC
V: TRBV18; size: .; D: .; J: TRBJ2-3; CDR3: CASSPLNRESTDTQYF; DNA: TGTGCCAGCTCACCACTCAACCGGGAGAGCACAGATACGCAGTATTTT
V: TRBV7-6; size: few; D: .; J: TRBJ2-5; CDR3: CASSPQGRGQETQYF; DNA: TGTGCCAGCAGCCCCCAGGGAAGGGGACAAGAGACCCAGTACTTC
V: TRBV5-1; size: .; D: .; J: TRBJ2-7; CDR3: CASSFPGSNYEQYF; DNA: TGCGCCAGCAGCTTCCCCGGGAGTAATTACGAGCAGTACTTC
V: TRBV11-2; size: few; D: .; J: TRBJ2-7; CDR3: CASSFADSVASYEQYF; DNA: TGTGCCAGCAGCTTTGCCGACTCCGTGGCTTCCTACGAGCAGTACTTC
V: TRBV6-6; size: .; D: TRBD1; J: TRBJ2-3; CDR3: CASSTGQGGYTDTQYF; DNA: TGTGCCAGCAGTACCGGACAGGGGGGATACACAGATACGCAGTATTTT
V: TRBV7-8; size: .; D: .; J: TRBJ1-5; CDR3: CASSLAGGSFNQPQHF; DNA: TGTGCCAGCAGCTTAGCTGGGGGCAGCTTTAATCAGCCCCAGCATTTT
V: TRBV2; size: .; D: .; J: TRBJ1-6; CDR3: CASSDPPPPSSYNSPLHF; DNA: TGTGCCAGCAGTGACCCGCCCCCCCCGAGCTCCTATAATTCACCCCTCCACTTT
V: TRBV7-2; size: few; D: .; J: TRBJ1-2; CDR3: CASSFYWDVRNYGYTF; DNA: TGTGCCAGCAGCTTTTATTGGGACGTACGTAACTATGGCTACACCTTC
V: TRBV12-3/TRBV12-4; size: .; D: TRBD1; J: TRBJ1-6; CDR3: CASSWDRVSSPLHF; DNA: TGTGCCAGCAGTTGGGACAGAGTATCTTCACCCCTCCACTTT
V: TRBV3-1; size: .; D: .; J: TRBJ2-3; CDR3: CASSSLLGPTDTQYF; DNA: TGTGCCAGCAGCAGTCTTCTAGGGCCGACAGATACGCAGTATTTT
V: TRBV19; size: .; D: TRBD2; J: TRBJ2-3; CDR3: CASSITSASTDTQYF; DNA: TGTGCCAGTAGTATAACTAGCGCCAGCACAGATACGCAGTATTTT
V: TRBV6-1; size: few; D: TRBD2; J: TRBJ2-3; CDR3: CASSPVGAGGRNTDTQYF; DNA: TGTGCCAGCAGCCCCGTCGGGGCGGGAGGGCGGAACACAGATACGCAGTATTTT
V: TRBV10-3; size: .; D: TRBD2; J: TRBJ2-1; CDR3: CAISESSGGVYNEQFF; DNA: TGTGCCATCAGTGAGTCCAGCGGGGGGGTTTACAATGAGCAGTTCTTC
V: TRBV29-1; size: .; D: .; J: TRBJ1-2; CDR3: CSSELANLGTIYGYTF; DNA: TGCAGCTCCGAGCTAGCCAATCTGGGTACGATCTATGGCTACACCTTC
V: TRBV6-1; size: .; D: .; J: TRBJ1-1; CDR3: CASSALRGPRRAEAFF; DNA: TGTGCCAGCAGTGCCCTCCGGGGCCCACGTAGGGCTGAAGCTTTCTTT
V: TRBV20-1; size: once; D: .; J: TRBJ2-1; CDR3: CSVRRLAGSNEQFF; DNA: TGCAGTGTCAGGAGGCTAGCAGGTTCCAATGAGCAGTTCTTC
V: TRBV7-8; size: few; D: .; J: TRBJ1-2; CDR3: CASSRQRLGYTF; DNA: TGTGCCAGCAGCCGACAACGGCTTGGCTACACCTTC
V: TRBV12-3/TRBV12-4; size: few; D: .; J: TRBJ2-7; CDR3: CASSSWDTTYEQYF; DNA: TGTGCCAGCAGTTCCTGGGACACTACCTACGAGCAGTACTTC
V: TRBV10-2; size: few; D: TRBD1; J: TRBJ1-1; CDR3: CASSESTYRGTEAFF; DNA: TGCGCCAGCAGTGAGTCGACCTACAGGGGAACTGAAGCTTTCTTT
V: TRBV10-2; size: .; D: .; J: TRBJ2-3; CDR3: CASSDPPSTQYF; DNA: TGCGCCAGCAGTGATCCCCCAAGTACGCAGTATTTT
V: TRBV4-2; size: once; D: TRBD1; J: TRBJ2-3; CDR3: CASSQDKGRGNTDTQYF; DNA: TGTGCCAGCAGCCAAGATAAGGGCAGGGGGAACACAGATACGCAGTATTTT
V: TRBV7-3; size: .; D: .; J: TRBJ2-1; CDR3: CASSSTGRSSYNEQFF; DNA: TGTGCCAGCAGCTCAACTGGCCGTAGCTCCTACAATGAGCAGTTCTTC
V: TRBV12-3/TRBV12-4; size: few; D: TRBD1; J: TRBJ1-2; CDR3: CASSLSAGQVNYGYTF; DNA: TGTGCCAGCAGTTTATCCGCCGGACAGGTTAACTATGGCTACACCTTC
V: TRBV6-6; size: .; D: TRBD1; J: TRBJ1-4; CDR3: CASSYSGQGATNEKLFF; DNA: TGTGCCAGCAGTTACAGTGGACAGGGGGCAACTAATGAAAAACTGTTTTTT
V: TRBV28; size: .; D: .; J: TRBJ1-5; CDR3: CASRLPGARDQPQHF; DNA: TGTGCCAGCAGACTACCGGGGGCGCGGGATCAGCCCCAGCATTTT
V: TRBV4-3; size: .; D: .; J: TRBJ2-1; CDR3: CASSQDPGRSSYDEQFF; DNA: TGCGCCAGCAGCCAAGATCCAGGAAGAAGCTCCTACGATGAGCAGTTCTTC
V: TRBV7-8; size: few; D: .; J: TRBJ1-2; CDR3: CASRGESYTF; DNA: TGTGCCAGCAGGGGGGAGTCCTACACCTTC
V: TRBV2; size: .; D: .; J: TRBJ2-5; CDR3: CATLRGGRGETQYF; DNA: TGTGCCACCCTCAGGGGGGGGCGCGGAGAGACCCAGTACTTC
V: TRBV6-1; size: .; D: .; J: TRBJ2-5; CDR3: CASTDLPSETQYF; DNA: TGTGCCAGTACTGACCTACCCTCAGAGACCCAGTACTTC
V: TRBV7-2; size: few; D: .; J: TRBJ2-2; CDR3: CASSPRDLTTGELFF; DNA: TGTGCCAGCAGCCCCCGGGACCTCACCACCGGGGAGCTGTTTTTT
V: TRBV7-2; size: few; D: .; J: TRBJ1-3; CDR3: CASSYNRGFAGNTIYF; DNA: TGTGCCAGCAGCTACAATAGGGGGTTCGCTGGAAACACCATATATTTT
V: TRBV7-9; size: .; D: .; J: TRBJ2-1; CDR3: CASSFLEGEQFF; DNA: TGTGCCAGCAGCTTTCTCGAGGGTGAGCAGTTCTTC
V: TRBV12-3/TRBV12-4; size: .; D: .; J: TRBJ1-6; CDR3: CASTILPNSPLHF; DNA: TGTGCCAGCACCATTCTACCAAATTCACCCCTCCACTTT
V: TRBV12-5; size: few; D: .; J: TRBJ2-7; CDR3: CASGLFPSAYEQYF; DNA: TGTGCTAGTGGTTTGTTCCCTAGTGCTTACGAGCAGTACTTC
V: TRBV28; size: .; D: TRBD2; J: TRBJ2-3; CDR3: CASRGLAMSTDSQYF; DNA: TGTGCCAGCCGAGGACTAGCGATGAGCACAGATTCGCAGTATTTT